Listed below are T cell receptor beta chains from one sample, sequenced in a study of blood T cells in healthy people across ages. TCRdb processed the 5' RACE reads anew with MiXCR; each CDR3 protein has one entry. The sample lists hundreds of thousands of distinct CDR3 sequences, about 54% occurring once. Sample: blood. The receptors come from a man aged 60 to 75 in good health. Both conserved end residues are part of each CDR3. D genes are given only for firm matches. The size of a clone is reported for some rows only, either as once, few or many, or as a class for expanded clones.

v_gene,abundance,d_gene,j_gene,CDR3aa,CDR3nt
TRBV7-9,-,-,TRBJ2-1,CASSFESREQFF,TGTGCCAGCAGCTTCGAGTCTCGAGAGCAGTTCTTC
TRBV29-1,-,-,TRBJ2-7,CSVSPTGSYEQYF,TGCAGCGTGTCGCCAACAGGCTCTTACGAGCAGTACTTC
TRBV7-2,-,-,TRBJ1-2,CASSSGTGNANYGYTF,TGTGCCAGCAGCAGTGGCACAGGGAATGCTAACTATGGCTACACCTTC
TRBV9,few,-,TRBJ2-1,CASSIGPSDEQFF,TGTGCCAGCAGCATAGGGCCCAGCGATGAGCAGTTCTTC
TRBV21-1,-,-,TRBJ2-7,CASSKEGDRRPLEQYF,TGTGCCAGCAGCAAAGAGGGGGACAGGAGACCCCTCGAGCAGTACTTC
TRBV20-1,-,-,TRBJ2-7,CSASSQGMETQYF,TGCAGTGCTAGTAGCCAGGGGATGGAGACCCAGTACTTT
TRBV7-2,-,-,TRBJ1-2,CASSLVSDSNYGYTF,TGTGCCAGCAGCTTAGTTTCGGACAGTAACTATGGCTACACCTTC
TRBV28,few,-,TRBJ2-1,CASSQIGERQFF,TGTGCCAGCAGTCAAATCGGGGAAAGACAGTTCTTC
TRBV20-1,few,TRBD1,TRBJ1-2,CSAILQGAGGYTF,TGCAGTGCTATCTTACAGGGGGCTGGAGGCTACACCTTC
TRBV7-7,many,TRBD1,TRBJ2-5,CASSLAGTDRETQYF,TGTGCCAGCAGCTTAGCAGGGACGGACAGGGAGACCCAGTACTTC
TRBV5-1,few,-,TRBJ2-1,CASSLSGGGENEQFF,TGCGCCAGCAGCTTGAGTGGGGGGGGCGAGAATGAGCAGTTCTTC
TRBV12-3/TRBV12-4,-,TRBD1,TRBJ2-5,CASSWGQGRRETQYF,TGTGCCAGCAGTTGGGGACAGGGGCGCCGAGAGACCCAGTACTTC
TRBV6-1,-,TRBD1,TRBJ1-1,CASRRTGGETEAFF,TGTGCCAGCAGGAGGACAGGGGGTGAAACTGAAGCTTTCTTT
TRBV10-3,-,TRBD1,TRBJ1-2,CAGGDREIGGYTF,TGTGCCGGCGGGGACAGGGAAATCGGTGGCTACACCTTC
TRBV11-2,once,-,TRBJ1-1,CASSLPPTGPYGEAFF,TGTGCCAGCAGCCTCCCCCCGACAGGACCTTACGGTGAAGCTTTCTTT
TRBV6-2/TRBV6-3,-,TRBD2,TRBJ2-6,CASSRGDDSGANVLTF,TGTGCCAGCAGCCGGGGGGATGACTCTGGGGCCAACGTCCTGACTTTC
TRBV25-1,-,TRBD1,TRBJ2-3,CASTGGSDTQYF,TGTGCCTCCACAGGGGGCAGCGATACGCAGTATTTT
TRBV18,-,TRBD1,TRBJ1-2,CASSPPREGAYGYTF,TGTGCCAGCTCACCACCGCGGGAGGGGGCCTATGGCTACACCTTC
TRBV5-1,-,-,TRBJ2-3,CASSSGQQGKQYF,TGCGCCAGCAGCTCAGGTCAACAGGGCAAGCAGTATTTT
TRBV5-1,-,TRBD2,TRBJ2-3,CASTGGEIYTDTQYF,TGCGCCAGCACGGGGGGGGAGATTTACACAGATACGCAGTATTTT
TRBV9,many,-,TRBJ2-1,CASSKRFEVQEQFF,TGTGCCAGCAGCAAGAGATTTGAGGTTCAGGAGCAGTTCTTC
TRBV10-3,-,-,TRBJ2-5,CAISERRTGETQYF,TGTGCCATCAGTGAGCGGCGGACGGGGGAGACCCAGTACTTC
TRBV12-3/TRBV12-4,few,-,TRBJ2-4,CASSFSGIQYF,TGTGCCAGCAGTTTTAGCGGCATTCAGTACTTC
TRBV5-1,-,-,TRBJ1-1,CASSWGPANTEAFF,TGCGCCAGCAGCTGGGGCCCCGCGAACACTGAAGCTTTCTTT
TRBV5-1,-,TRBD2,TRBJ2-7,CASSLGLVGEQYF,TGCGCCAGCAGCTTAGGACTAGTGGGCGAGCAGTACTTC
TRBV5-1,-,-,TRBJ2-5,CASSLAPGTHNEQYF,TGCGCCAGCAGCTTGGCGCCAGGGACTCACAATGAGCAGTACTTC
TRBV6-2/TRBV6-3,-,-,TRBJ2-3,CASGHTDTQYF,TGTGCCAGCGGTCACACAGATACGCAGTATTTT
TRBV28,-,TRBD1,TRBJ1-6,CASTTTPGQRRYNSPLHF,TGTGCCAGCACCACAACCCCGGGACAGCGAAGGTATAATTCACCCCTCCACTTT
TRBV5-1,-,TRBD1,TRBJ1-6,CASSSTTGGESPLHF,TGCGCCAGCAGCTCGACTACAGGGGGGGAATCACCCCTCCACTTT
TRBV6-2/TRBV6-3,few,-,TRBJ1-2,CASSTGRVNYGYTF,TGTGCCAGCAGTACCGGCAGGGTGAACTATGGCTACACCTTC
TRBV20-1,-,-,TRBJ2-1,CSARKVGSYNEQFF,TGCAGTGCTAGAAAGGTGGGGTCCTACAATGAGCAGTTCTTC
TRBV7-2,-,-,TRBJ2-6,CANSLVGTGANVLTF,TGTGCCAACAGCTTAGTGGGGACTGGGGCCAACGTCCTGACTTTC
TRBV2,-,TRBD2,TRBJ2-1,CARTTSETYNEQFF,TGTGCCAGAACAACTAGCGAGACCTACAATGAGCAGTTCTTC
TRBV4-1,-,TRBD2,TRBJ2-3,CASSQVLAGSADTQYF,TGCGCCAGCAGCCAAGTTCTAGCGGGGTCAGCAGATACGCAGTATTTT
TRBV29-1,-,TRBD2,TRBJ2-1,CSVASQASGVFYEQFF,TGCAGCGTAGCTTCCCAGGCTAGCGGGGTATTCTATGAGCAGTTCTTC
TRBV5-5,-,TRBD2,TRBJ2-3,CASSWAGDSITDTQYF,TGTGCCAGCAGCTGGGCGGGAGACTCGATCACAGATACGCAGTATTTT
TRBV6-5,few,TRBD1,TRBJ2-1,CASRPGTGYNEQFF,TGTGCCAGCAGACCCGGGACAGGGTATAATGAGCAGTTCTTC
TRBV11-2,-,-,TRBJ2-3,CASSFSDGTDTQYF,TGTGCCAGCAGCTTCTCGGATGGCACAGATACGCAGTATTTT
TRBV9,few,-,TRBJ2-3,CASSVVGDTQYF,TGTGCCAGCAGCGTCGTCGGAGATACGCAGTATTTT
TRBV9,-,-,TRBJ2-3,CASSVDGGGHTDTQYF,TGTGCCAGCAGCGTAGATGGAGGGGGCCACACAGATACGCAGTATTTT
TRBV20-1,-,TRBD1,TRBJ2-7,CSASPGTGASYEQYF,TGCAGTGCTAGTCCCGGGACAGGGGCGTCCTACGAGCAGTACTTC
TRBV3-1,-,-,TRBJ2-5,CASSPSRGGQETQYF,TGTGCCAGCAGCCCGTCCAGGGGTGGGCAAGAGACCCAGTACTTC
TRBV25-1,-,-,TRBJ1-2,CASSELGVLNYGYTF,TGTGCCAGCAGTGAATTAGGCGTGCTTAACTATGGCTACACCTTC
TRBV5-4,few,-,TRBJ2-3,CASSLDPTGLDTQYF,TGTGCCAGCAGCTTGGATCCGACAGGTCTGGATACGCAGTATTTT
TRBV27,-,TRBD2,TRBJ2-3,CASRREGLAGEWDTQYF,TGTGCCAGCAGACGGGAAGGACTAGCGGGGGAATGGGATACGCAGTATTTT
TRBV11-2,once,-,TRBJ1-5,CASSFAGPGGGEPQHF,TGTGCCAGCAGCTTTGCCGGACCCGGGGGGGGAGAGCCCCAGCATTTT
TRBV7-2,-,-,TRBJ2-1,CASSSIGIFYNEQFF,TGTGCCAGCAGCTCGATAGGGATCTTTTACAATGAGCAGTTCTTC
TRBV5-1,-,TRBD1,TRBJ2-1,CASSLTQGYNEQFF,TGCGCCAGCAGCTTGACACAGGGGTACAATGAGCAGTTCTTC
TRBV7-9,-,TRBD1,TRBJ1-2,CASSLGSGGQGVYGYTF,TGTGCCAGCAGCTTAGGCTCTGGGGGACAGGGGGTCTATGGCTACACCTTC
TRBV12-3/TRBV12-4,-,TRBD1,TRBJ1-5,CASSQTGGRNQPQHF,TGTGCCAGCAGTCAGACAGGGGGAAGGAATCAGCCCCAGCATTTT
TRBV29-1,-,-,TRBJ2-5,CSVQGLQETQYF,TGCAGCGTTCAGGGGCTTCAAGAGACCCAGTACTTC
TRBV5-1,-,TRBD2,TRBJ2-3,CASTDFSGGDTQYF,TGCGCCAGCACGGACTTTAGCGGGGGTGATACGCAGTATTTT
TRBV6-1,-,-,TRBJ1-4,CASRDSYPNEKLFF,TGTGCCAGCAGGGACAGTTACCCTAATGAAAAACTGTTTTTT
TRBV9,few,-,TRBJ2-2,CASSVAGTTGELFF,TGTGCCAGCAGCGTAGCCGGGACCACCGGGGAGCTGTTTTTT
TRBV9,few,-,TRBJ2-3,CASSLRPVGGTTDTQYF,TGTGCCAGCAGCCTTAGGCCGGTTGGGGGTACCACAGATACGCAGTATTTT
TRBV12-3/TRBV12-4,-,TRBD1,TRBJ2-5,CASSLGQEVETQYF,TGTGCCAGCAGTTTGGGACAGGAGGTCGAGACCCAGTACTTC
TRBV6-6,-,-,TRBJ2-7,CASGQNSYEQYF,TGTGCCAGCGGACAGAACTCCTACGAGCAGTACTTC
TRBV7-9,-,-,TRBJ1-6,CASSLVPSPDSPLHF,TGTGCCAGCAGCTTAGTTCCTTCCCCAGATTCACCCCTCCACTTT
TRBV12-3/TRBV12-4,-,TRBD1,TRBJ1-5,CASTAGTGFQPQHF,TGTGCCAGCACTGCCGGGACAGGTTTCCAGCCCCAGCATTTT
TRBV7-9,few,TRBD1,TRBJ1-1,CASSSRQGMNTEAFF,TGTGCCAGCAGCTCGAGACAGGGCATGAACACTGAAGCTTTCTTT